This TCR beta chain came from a study of blood T cell repertoires in COVID-19. Sequencing was performed with immunoSEQ multiplex PCR; in TCRdb, only in-frame clones are kept and a portion is missing. Counted here are about 110,000 clones, over 75% occurring once; the ten biggest clones make up 6.6%. This clone came up once. Trimming shortened V by 4 bases and J by 6 bases, and 9 bases separated the two germline ends. The CDR3 runs to 13 residues. Looked up from germline, CDR1 is MRHNA and CDR2 is SNTAGT. Sequenced input: peripheral blood. This TCR was sampled from a woman in her forties or fifties with acute or convalescent COVID-19. This sequence joins TRBV6-4 and TRBJ2-2, with TRBD1 as a possible D gene (5 bases). CDR3 nucleotide sequence: TGTGCCAGCAGTGTCGAAGGGGCCGGGGAGCTGTTTTTT. Its translation is CASSVEGAGELFF.